The 27 T cell receptor beta chains below come from one sample, sequenced in a study of blood T cell repertoires in COVID-19. Assay: immunoSEQ multiplex PCR; the TCRdb copy retains only in-frame clones and omits some. The sample lists over 50,000 clones, roughly 80% seen once, with 6.4% in the top ten. The sample consisted of peripheral blood. All receptors come from a woman aged 50 to 60 with active or convalescent COVID-19.

This clone was seen a handful of times. J is TRBJ2-5 and V is TRBV4-3, with 12 bases that match TRBD1. J lost 5 bases, V lost 2 bases, and 9 bases had no gene match. Germline assignment: CDR1 LGHNA and CDR2 YSLEER. CDR3 length equals 17 residues. The CDR3 spells CASSQNTGTGGRETQYF. The CDR3 DNA follows: TGCGCCAGCAGCCAAAATACCGGGACAGGGGGCAGGGAGACCCAGTACTTC.

The chain has TRBV24-1 and TRBJ2-3; D is unclear. Germline V gene sequence: CDR1 KGHDR, CDR2 SFDVKD. CDR3 length: 13 residues. Between the trimmed V and J ends, which lost 1 base and 7 bases, there was a span of 8 bases. The CDR3 here is CATSDFRSHTQYF. As DNA, the CDR3 is TGTGCCACCAGTGATTTTAGGAGTCATACGCAGTATTTT.

The chain recombines TRBV9 with TRBJ2-1; 8 bases fit TRBD2. This CDR3 contains 16 residues. Germline trimming cut 1 base from V and 6 bases from J; bases unmatched to any gene: 9. Per germline, CDR1 SGDLS and CDR2 YYNGEE. The CDR3 DNA reads as TGTGCCAGCAGCGTATTTGGAGCGGGAGCCGGCAATGAGCAGTTCTTC. Translated, it gives CASSVFGAGAGNEQFF.

This chain connects TRBV18 to TRBJ1-3; no reliable D call. Per germline, CDR1 KGHSH and CDR2 LQKENI. Deletions cut 5 bases from V and 0 bases from J, with 14 bases between. CDR3 size: 16 residues. The CDR3 region is CASSGGLFSSGNTIYF. For the CDR3, the DNA is TGTGCCAGCTCAGGCGGACTGTTTAGCTCTGGAAACACCATATATTTT.

This chain connects TRBV12-3 or TRBV12-4 to TRBJ2-5, with 8 bases matching TRBD1. V lost 3 bases, J lost 5 bases, and 2 bases stayed unmatched. CDR3 length: 13 amino acids. CDR3 nucleotide sequence: TGTGCCAGCAGTTTCAGGGGGCGGGAGACCCAGTACTTC. Protein: CASSFRGRETQYF.

The rearrangement links TRBV4-3 to TRBJ2-1, with 8 bases fitting TRBD2. Germline V CDR1 and CDR2: LGHNA, YSLEER. With 3 bases clipped from V and 3 bases from J, the junction kept 7 bases outside the gene matches. The CDR3 length is 16 residues. The CDR3 spells CASSHSAGVNYNEQFF. As DNA, the CDR3 is TGCGCCAGCAGCCATTCAGCGGGAGTTAACTACAATGAGCAGTTCTTC.

CDR3 loop: CASSRTGTERNEQFF. DNA for the CDR3: TGTGCCAGTAGTAGGACAGGGACCGAAAGGAATGAGCAGTTCTTC. The V call is TRBV19, the J call TRBJ2-1; 8 positions match TRBD1. After removal of 4 bases from V and 7 bases from J, the junction contained 9 bases not matched to a gene. The germline V gene encodes CDR1 LNHDA and CDR2 SQIVND (reference sequence). There are 15 residues in the CDR3.

This rearrangement joins TRBV5-4 to TRBJ2-3; 8 bases line up with TRBD2. CDR3 length: 17 residues. Germline CDR1 and CDR2: SGHNT and YYREEE (reference sequence). The trim removed 0 bases at V and 3 bases at J, leaving 9 bases unmatched. CDR3 protein: CASSLAGGGRLTDTQYF. The CDR3 nucleotides are TGTGCCAGCAGCTTGGCCGGCGGCGGGAGGTTGACAGATACGCAGTATTTT.

This chain connects TRBV7-8 to TRBJ1-3; the D is unclear. CDR3 length: 13 amino acids. The germline V gene encodes CDR1 SGHVS and CDR2 FQNEAQ. V was trimmed by 9 bases and J by 0 bases, leaving 9 bases between them. The CDR3 protein is CASSVFSGNTIYF. Written as DNA, the CDR3 is TGTGCCAGTTCGGTCTTCTCTGGAAACACCATATATTTT. The full variable domain, its missing parts supplied by reference TRBV7-8 and TRBJ1-3, is GAGVSQSPRYKVAKRGQDVALRCDPISGHVSLFWYQQALGQGPEFLTYFQNEAQLDKSGLPSDRFFAERPEGSVSTLKIQRTQQEDSAVYLCASSVFSGNTIYFGEGSWLTVV.

This clone was observed a handful of times. The J gene is TRBJ2-1, the V gene TRBV24-1; D possibly corresponds to TRBD2 (5 bases). The ends were cut back, 9 bases at V and 8 bases at J, with 19 bases in the middle. CDR1 and CDR2 (germline): KGHDR, SFDVKD. This CDR3 is 14 amino acids long. The CDR3 protein is CATGSGGSRDEQFF. In nucleotides, the CDR3 is TGTGCCACCGGCTCGGGTGGGAGTAGAGATGAGCAGTTCTTC.

The rearrangement joins TRBV30 to TRBJ1-1; a weak D match, TRBD1 (5 bases). V lost 1 base, J lost 6 bases, and 12 bases lay in between. This CDR3 comprises 13 residues. The germline V gene has CDR1 GTSNPN and CDR2 SVGIG (reference sequence). Here the CDR3 DNA reads TGTGCCTGGAGTGGTGACAGTGGCGCTGAAGCTTTCTTT. Encoded protein: CAWSGDSGAEAFF.

The chain has TRBV5-5 and TRBJ2-1; no firm D call. Trimming pared 1 base from V and 9 bases from J, leaving 5 bases between. The germline V gene encodes CDR1 SGHKS and CDR2 YYEKEE (reference sequence). The length of the CDR3 is 11 residues. This CDR3 reads CASSLSREQFF. CDR3 DNA: TGTGCCAGCAGCTTGTCGCGTGAGCAGTTCTTC.

CDR3 bases: TGTGCCAGCAGCGTCTATACAGGAACCGGGGAGCTGTTTTTT. Translating gives CASSVYTGTGELFF. The rearrangement joins TRBV3-1 (or the pseudogene TRBV3-2) to TRBJ2-2; a possible D gene is TRBD1 (5 bases). The V gene's germline CDR1 is LGHDT and CDR2 YNNKEL (reference sequence). The CDR3 length is 14 residues. Between the trimmed V and J ends, which lost 5 bases and 5 bases, there was a span of 12 bases.

The chain carries TRBV5-6 and TRBJ1-1; perhaps TRBD1 as D (5 bases). Per the germline V gene, CDR1 is SGHDT and CDR2 is YYEEEE. The CDR3 length is 15 residues. Trimming shortened V by 0 bases and J by 0 bases, and 9 bases separated the two germline ends. The CDR3 bases are TGTGCCAGCAGCTTGGGCCCAGGGCTGAACACTGAAGCTTTCTTT. Translated: CASSLGPGLNTEAFF.

The chain has TRBV19 and TRBJ1-1; perhaps TRBD1 as D (5 bases). The CDR3 has 14 amino acids. V dropped 8 bases and J dropped 4 bases, with 17 bases sitting between them. From germline, CDR1 is LNHDA and CDR2 SQIVND (reference sequence). The CDR3 sequence: CASAFGRGSTEAFF. The CDR3 DNA sequence: TGTGCCAGTGCCTTTGGTAGGGGAAGCACTGAAGCTTTCTTT.

The chain combines TRBV4-2 with TRBJ2-4; TRBD2 agrees at 13 bases. The junction had 6 bases not matched to a gene; V was cut back by 0 bases and J by 1 base. The CDR3 spans 19 residues. Germline V gives CDR1 LGHNA, CDR2 YNFKEQ. The CDR3 region is CASSQDRTSGSLAKNIQYF. Here the CDR3 DNA reads TGTGCCAGCAGCCAAGATCGGACTAGCGGGAGTTTGGCCAAAAACATTCAGTACTTC.

The genes are TRBV24-1 and TRBJ2-5, with 13 bases matching TRBD2. Germline V gene sequence: CDR1 KGHDR, CDR2 SFDVKD. The CDR3 length is 18 residues. V trimming: 1 base; J trimming: 2 bases; junction bases outside the gene matches: 6. The CDR3 DNA sequence: TGTGCCACCAGTGATTTCCTAGGACTAGCGGGAGTTCAAGAGACCCAGTACTTC. Encoded protein: CATSDFLGLAGVQETQYF.

The CDR3 DNA is TGTGCCAGCAGACAGGGGTATAACACTGAAGCTTTCTTT. As protein: CASRQGYNTEAFF. V is TRBV6-5 and J is TRBJ1-1, with 7 bases that match TRBD1. Germline trimming cut 6 bases from V and 2 bases from J; bases unmatched to any gene: 3. The CDR3 spans 13 residues. Germline V gene sequence: CDR1 MNHEY, CDR2 SVGAGI.

The V gene is TRBV6-4, the J gene TRBJ2-1; TRBD2 matches 8 bases. V shed 2 bases, J shed 4 bases, and the junction held 4 bases outside the gene matches. The CDR3 extends over 15 amino acids. Germline CDR1 and CDR2: MRHNA and SNTAGT. The CDR3 protein is CASSDRASGYNEQFF. CDR3 bases: TGTGCCAGCAGTGACAGGGCTAGCGGGTACAATGAGCAGTTCTTC.

The genes are TRBV6-5 and TRBJ1-2; no reliable D call. CDR1 is MNHEY and CDR2 is SVGAGI in the germline V gene. This CDR3 is built from 16 residues. V was trimmed by 0 bases and J by 3 bases, leaving 14 bases between them. The CDR3, as DNA: TGTGCCAGCAGTTACTCGAGAGGTCTCGGGGACTATGGCTACACCTTC. It specifies CASSYSRGLGDYGYTF.

J is TRBJ2-1 and V is TRBV5-1; a possible D gene is TRBD2 (5 bases). CDR3 size: 15 residues. Trimming removed 0 bases at V and 0 bases at J, with 7 bases between. From germline, CDR1 is SGHRS and CDR2 YFSETQ. CDR3 sequence (DNA): TGCGCCAGCAGCTTGGGCGGGTACTCCTACAATGAGCAGTTCTTC. Amino acids: CASSLGGYSYNEQFF. Together with reference TRBV5-1 and TRBJ2-1, the CDR3 gives the full variable domain: KAGVTQTPRYLIKTRGQQVTLSCSPISGHRSVSWYQQTPGQGLQFLFEYFSETQRNKGNFPGRFSGRQFSNSRSEMNVSTLELGDSALYLCASSLGGYSYNEQFFGPGTRLTVL.

The rearrangement links TRBV7-3 to TRBJ1-6, with D possibly TRBD1 on 6 matching bases. The CDR3 is 15 residues long. Germline values: CDR1 SGHTA, CDR2 FQGTGA. Trimming shortened V by 1 base and J by 7 bases, and 11 bases separated the two germline ends. CDR3 in amino acids: CASSLNRGANSPLHF. The CDR3 DNA is TGTGCCAGCAGCTTAAACCGGGGGGCAAATTCACCCCTCCACTTT.

This clone has only one observation. The chain has TRBV5-1 and TRBJ2-7; TRBD2 matches 16 bases. Germline trimming cut 4 bases from V and 0 bases from J; bases unmatched to any gene: 4. The CDR3 is 17 amino acids. Germline V CDR1 and CDR2: SGHRS, YFSETQ. The CDR3 DNA reads TGCGCCAGCAGCCCGGGACTAGCGGGAGGGATCTCCTACGAGCAGTACTTC. This encodes CASSPGLAGGISYEQYF.

The chain couples TRBV11-2 to TRBJ2-7; unclear D gene. V gave up 5 bases and J gave up 5 bases, with 16 bases separating them. The germline V gene encodes CDR1 SGHAT and CDR2 FQNNGV. CDR3 length: 14 amino acids. The CDR3 sequence: CASSTYRVRNEQYF. Here the CDR3 DNA reads TGTGCCAGCAGCACGTACAGAGTTCGCAACGAGCAGTACTTC.

The rearrangement joins TRBV6-5 to TRBJ1-2; the match to TRBD1 covers 7 bases. The CDR3 length is 13 residues. CDR1 and CDR2 from the germline V gene are MNHEY and SVGAGI. Unmatched junction bases numbered 8, after V lost 6 bases and J lost 7 bases. CDR3 sequence reads: CASRAGTVSGYTF. CDR3 in DNA: TGTGCCAGCAGAGCCGGGACAGTGAGTGGCTACACCTTC.

The gene calls are TRBV30 and TRBJ1-2; possibly TRBD1 for D (5 bases). V gave up 3 bases and J gave up 6 bases, with 14 bases separating them. The CDR3 consists of 13 residues. Germline CDR1 is GTSNPN and CDR2 is SVGIG (reference sequence). The chain's CDR3 is CAWRQQGGHGYTF. The CDR3 DNA reads TGTGCCTGGAGGCAGCAGGGTGGCCATGGCTACACCTTC.

The genes are TRBV6-5 and TRBJ2-7; D might be TRBD1 (6 bases). The CDR3 covers 13 residues. CDR1 MNHEY and CDR2 SVGAGI come from the germline V gene. Deletions cut 8 bases from V and 3 bases from J, with 14 bases between. The CDR3 is CASLATGRYEQYF. CDR3 sequence (DNA): TGTGCCAGCCTAGCCACAGGGCGCTACGAGCAGTACTTC.